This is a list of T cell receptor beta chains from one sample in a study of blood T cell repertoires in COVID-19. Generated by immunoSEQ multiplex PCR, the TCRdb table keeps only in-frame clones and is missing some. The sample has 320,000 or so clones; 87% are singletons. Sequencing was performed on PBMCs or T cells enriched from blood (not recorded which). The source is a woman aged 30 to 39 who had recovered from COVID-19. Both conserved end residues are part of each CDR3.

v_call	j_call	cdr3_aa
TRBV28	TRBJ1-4	CASSLTGGGLFF
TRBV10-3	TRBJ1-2	CAISPRQGAYGYTF
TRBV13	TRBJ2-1	CASSWSGGASEQFF
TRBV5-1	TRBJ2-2	CASSLATRDRVNTGELFF
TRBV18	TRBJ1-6	CASSPTAAAPGNSPLHF
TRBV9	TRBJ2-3	CASSPLAGGRVHTQYF
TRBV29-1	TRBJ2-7	CSGLRGQGYEQYF
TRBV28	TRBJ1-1	CASSLIRQGTEAFF
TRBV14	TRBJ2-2	CASSQDPPSGGLFRGELFF
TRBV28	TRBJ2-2	CASSLGSDRNTGELFF
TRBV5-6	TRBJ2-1	CASSMTSGGYNEQFF
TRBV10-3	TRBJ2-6	CAISGVWSGGATGANVLTF
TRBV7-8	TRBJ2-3	CASSLGGREDTQYF
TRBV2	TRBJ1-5	CASSEEPENQPQHF
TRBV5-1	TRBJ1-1	CASSLGTLTADTEAFF
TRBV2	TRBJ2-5	CASSALGTDQETQYF
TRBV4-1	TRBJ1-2	CASSQDQAGGLGYTF
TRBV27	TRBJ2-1	CASRAIAGGPRNEQFF
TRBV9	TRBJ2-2	CASSVLPGGLNTGELFF
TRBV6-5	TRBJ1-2	CASSLGQGYYGYTF
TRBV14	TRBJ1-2	CASSRRNVNRDYGYTF
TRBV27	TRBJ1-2	CASSQRTGLIYGYTF